The entry below describes one T cell receptor beta chain. Amplified TCR beta CDR3 regions came from RNA transcripts. The HTBI set primed first-round TCR CDR3 RT-PCR. TCRdb reprocessed the multiplex PCR reads with MiXCR, giving one entry per CDR3 protein. The sample lists more than 300,000 distinct CDR3 sequences, less than 20% occurring once. The V gene's germline CDR1 is DFQATT and CDR2 SNEGSKA (reference sequence). Trimming took 3 bases from V and 2 from J, leaving 10 bases between them. The CDR3 runs 13 residues. This sample is part of a study of T cells in Graves' hyperthyroidism and ophthalmopathy. Across the study: The blood sample was taken at first diagnosis, before treatment began.

V and J are TRBV20-1 and TRBJ1-2; no definite D call. The sequence derives from a man between 18 and 35 years old with Graves' ophthalmopathy. Specimen: blood. The CDR3 bases are TGCAGTGCTAGTGGCTCGACGAACTATGGCTACACCTTC. This sequence encodes CSASGSTNYGYTF.